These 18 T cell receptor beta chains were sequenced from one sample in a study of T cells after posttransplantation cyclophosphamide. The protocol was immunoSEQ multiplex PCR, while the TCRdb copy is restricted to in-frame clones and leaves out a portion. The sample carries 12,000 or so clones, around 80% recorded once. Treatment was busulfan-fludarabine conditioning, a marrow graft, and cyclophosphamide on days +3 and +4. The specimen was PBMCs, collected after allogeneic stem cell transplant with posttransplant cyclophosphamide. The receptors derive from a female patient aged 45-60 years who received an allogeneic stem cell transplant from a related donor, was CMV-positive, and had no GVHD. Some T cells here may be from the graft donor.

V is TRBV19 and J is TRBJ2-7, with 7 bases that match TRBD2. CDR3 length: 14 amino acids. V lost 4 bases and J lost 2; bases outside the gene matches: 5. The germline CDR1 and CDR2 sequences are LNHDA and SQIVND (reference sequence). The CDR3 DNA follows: TGTGCCAGTAGTACGGGACTACAGGCCTACGAGCAGTACTTC. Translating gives CASSTGLQAYEQYF.

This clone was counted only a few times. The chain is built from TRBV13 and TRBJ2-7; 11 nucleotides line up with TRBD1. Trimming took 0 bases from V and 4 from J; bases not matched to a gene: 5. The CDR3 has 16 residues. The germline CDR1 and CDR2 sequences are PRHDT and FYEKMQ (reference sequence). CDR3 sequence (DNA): TGTGCCAGCAGCTTAGGTTGGGACAGGGGGGGATACGAGCAGTACTTC. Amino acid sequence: CASSLGWDRGGYEQYF.

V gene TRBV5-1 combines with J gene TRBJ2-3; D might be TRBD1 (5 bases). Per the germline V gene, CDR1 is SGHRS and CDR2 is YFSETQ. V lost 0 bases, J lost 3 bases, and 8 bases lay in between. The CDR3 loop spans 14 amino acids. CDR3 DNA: TGCGCCAGCAGCTTGGTGGGGCGAACAGATACGCAGTATTTT. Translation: CASSLVGRTDTQYF.

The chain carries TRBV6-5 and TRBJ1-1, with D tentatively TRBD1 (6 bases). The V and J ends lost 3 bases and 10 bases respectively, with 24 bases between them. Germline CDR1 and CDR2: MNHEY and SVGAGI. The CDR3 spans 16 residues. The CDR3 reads CASSYKTGLGSFPAFF. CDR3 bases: TGTGCCAGCAGTTATAAAACAGGGCTAGGGTCTTTTCCAGCTTTCTTT.

The CDR3 coding sequence is TGCGCCAGCAGCTTGGGGGTAGCGGGTAAGGGAGAGACCCAGTACTTC. It specifies CASSLGVAGKGETQYF. The V call is TRBV5-1, the J call TRBJ2-5; 7 nucleotides match TRBD2. J lost 4 bases, V lost 0 bases, and 9 bases had no gene match. Germline CDR1 reads SGHRS; CDR2 reads YFSETQ. The CDR3 is 16 residues long. The whole variable domain, remainder taken from reference TRBV5-1 and TRBJ2-5, is KAGVTQTPRYLIKTRGQQVTLSCSPISGHRSVSWYQQTPGQGLQFLFEYFSETQRNKGNFPGRFSGRQFSNSRSEMNVSTLELGDSALYLCASSLGVAGKGETQYFGPGTRLLVL.

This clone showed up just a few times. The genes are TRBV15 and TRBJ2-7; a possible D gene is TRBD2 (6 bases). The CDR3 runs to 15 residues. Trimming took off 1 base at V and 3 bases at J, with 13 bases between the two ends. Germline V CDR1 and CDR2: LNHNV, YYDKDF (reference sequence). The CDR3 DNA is TGTGCCACCAGCAGAGCCCTGGAGGGTGGCTACGAGCAGTACTTC. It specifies CATSRALEGGYEQYF.

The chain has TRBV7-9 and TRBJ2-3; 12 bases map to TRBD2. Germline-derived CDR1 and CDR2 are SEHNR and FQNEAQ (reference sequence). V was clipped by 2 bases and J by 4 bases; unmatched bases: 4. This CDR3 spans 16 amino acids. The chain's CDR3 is CASSLLAGGPADTQYF. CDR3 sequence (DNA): TGTGCCAGCAGCTTACTAGCGGGGGGGCCCGCAGATACGCAGTATTTT.

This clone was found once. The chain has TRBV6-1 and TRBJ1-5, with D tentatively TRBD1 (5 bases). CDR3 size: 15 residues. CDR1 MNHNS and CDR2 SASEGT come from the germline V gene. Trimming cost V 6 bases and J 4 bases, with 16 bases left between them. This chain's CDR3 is CASRATQEGNQPQHF. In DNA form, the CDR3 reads TGTGCCAGCAGGGCGACCCAGGAGGGGAATCAGCCCCAGCATTTT.

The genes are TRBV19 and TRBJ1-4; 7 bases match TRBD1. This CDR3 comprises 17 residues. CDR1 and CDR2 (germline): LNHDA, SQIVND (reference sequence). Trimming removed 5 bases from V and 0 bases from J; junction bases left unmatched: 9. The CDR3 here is CASSAGQSETTNEKLFF. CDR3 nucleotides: TGTGCCAGTAGTGCGGGACAGAGTGAAACAACTAATGAAAAACTGTTTTTT.

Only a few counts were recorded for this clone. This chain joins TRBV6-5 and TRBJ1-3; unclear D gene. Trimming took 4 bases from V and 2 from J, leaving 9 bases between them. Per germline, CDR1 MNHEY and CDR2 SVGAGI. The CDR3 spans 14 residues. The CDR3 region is CASSFAGAGNTIYF. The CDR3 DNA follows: TGTGCCAGCAGTTTTGCGGGAGCTGGAAACACCATATATTTT.

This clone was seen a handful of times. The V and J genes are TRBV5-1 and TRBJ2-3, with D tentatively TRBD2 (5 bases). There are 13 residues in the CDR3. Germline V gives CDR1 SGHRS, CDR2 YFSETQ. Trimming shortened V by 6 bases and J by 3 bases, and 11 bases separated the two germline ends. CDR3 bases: TGCGCCAGCACCCTCCGGGGTACAGATACGCAGTATTTT. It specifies CASTLRGTDTQYF.

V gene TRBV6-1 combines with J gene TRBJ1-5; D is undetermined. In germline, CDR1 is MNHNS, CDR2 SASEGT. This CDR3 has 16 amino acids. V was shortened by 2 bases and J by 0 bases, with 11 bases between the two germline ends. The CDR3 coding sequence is TGTGCCAGCAGTGAACTCAGCGGGTATAGCAATCAGCCCCAGCATTTT. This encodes CASSELSGYSNQPQHF.

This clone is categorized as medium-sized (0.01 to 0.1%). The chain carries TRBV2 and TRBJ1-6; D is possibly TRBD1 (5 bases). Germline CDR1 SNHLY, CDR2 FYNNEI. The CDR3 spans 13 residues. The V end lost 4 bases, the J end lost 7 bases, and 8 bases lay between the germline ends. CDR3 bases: TGTGCCAGCAGTGCAGGGAGGAATTCACCCCTCCACTTT. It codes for CASSAGRNSPLHF.

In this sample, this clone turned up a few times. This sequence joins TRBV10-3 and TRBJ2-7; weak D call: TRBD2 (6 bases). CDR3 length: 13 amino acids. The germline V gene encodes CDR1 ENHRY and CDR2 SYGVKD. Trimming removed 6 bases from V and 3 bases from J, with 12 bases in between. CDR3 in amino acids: CAIRGDSDYEQYF. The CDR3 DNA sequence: TGTGCCATCAGGGGGGACTCCGACTACGAGCAGTACTTC.

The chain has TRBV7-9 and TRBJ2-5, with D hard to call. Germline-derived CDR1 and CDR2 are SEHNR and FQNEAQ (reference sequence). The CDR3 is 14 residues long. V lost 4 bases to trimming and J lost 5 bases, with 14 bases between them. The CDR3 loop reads CASSSGSWLETQYF. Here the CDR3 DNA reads TGTGCCAGCAGCTCGGGTTCGTGGTTGGAGACCCAGTACTTC.

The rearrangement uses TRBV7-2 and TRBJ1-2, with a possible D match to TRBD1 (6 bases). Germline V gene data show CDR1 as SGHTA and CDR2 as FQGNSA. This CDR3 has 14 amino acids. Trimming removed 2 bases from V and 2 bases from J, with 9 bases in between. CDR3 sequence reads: CASSLQGWNYGYTF. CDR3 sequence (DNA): TGTGCCAGCAGCTTACAGGGGTGGAACTATGGCTACACCTTC.

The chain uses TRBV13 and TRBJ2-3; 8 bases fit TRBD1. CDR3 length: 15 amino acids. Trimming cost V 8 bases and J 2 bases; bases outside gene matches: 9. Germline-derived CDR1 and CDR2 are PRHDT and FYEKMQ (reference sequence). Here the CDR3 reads CASSHRGQATDTQYF. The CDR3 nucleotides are TGTGCCAGCTCCCATCGGGGACAGGCCACAGATACGCAGTATTTT.

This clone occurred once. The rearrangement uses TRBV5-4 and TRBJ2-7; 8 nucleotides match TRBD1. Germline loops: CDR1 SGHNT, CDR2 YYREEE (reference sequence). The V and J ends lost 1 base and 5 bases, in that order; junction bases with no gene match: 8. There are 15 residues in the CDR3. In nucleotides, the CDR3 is TGTGCCAGCAGCTTGTCCCCGGACAGGGACCACGAGCAGTACTTC. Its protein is CASSLSPDRDHEQYF.